A single sample is the source of the 23 T cell receptor beta chains below, sequenced in a study of blood T cells in healthy people across ages. The authors ran a second PCR of about 7 to 11 cycles using a sample-barcoded 5' primer and a J-beta primer mix. A single record per CDR3 protein comes from TCRdb applying MiXCR to the 5' RACE reads. Among a few hundred thousand distinct CDR3 sequences, roughly 26% were seen once, and the ten largest hold roughly 28%. The material sequenced was blood. The receptors shown here come from a woman between 70 and 85 years old in good health.

There are a few counts of this clonotype. The chain combines TRBV29-1 with TRBJ1-1, with 10 positions matching TRBD1. Germline lookup yields CDR1 SQVTM and CDR2 ANQGSEA. V trimming: 6 bases; J trimming: 1 base; junction bases outside the gene matches: 2. This CDR3 has 13 residues. The CDR3 DNA is TGCAGCGTCGGGACAGGGGCGAACACTGAAGCTTTCTTT. It encodes CSVGTGANTEAFF.

This sequence joins TRBV20-1 and TRBJ2-7; D possibly uses TRBD1 or TRBD2 (5 bases each). Germline V CDR1 and CDR2: DFQATT, SNEGSKA (reference sequence). The CDR3 extends over 15 amino acids. V was trimmed by 0 bases and J by 1 base, leaving 13 bases between them. The chain's CDR3 is CSARDGLAGSYEQYF. In DNA form, the CDR3 reads TGCAGTGCTAGAGATGGGCTAGCAGGGTCCTACGAGCAGTACTTC.

This sequence joins TRBV7-2 and TRBJ2-1, with no clear D. CDR1 is SGHTA, CDR2 FQGNSA, per germline. Deletions cut 5 bases from V and 0 bases from J, with 11 bases between. CDR3 length: 15 amino acids. The CDR3 loop reads CASSPRVPSYNEQFF. The CDR3 nucleotides read TGTGCCAGCAGCCCCCGGGTTCCCTCCTACAATGAGCAGTTCTTC. The full variable domain, in which reference TRBV7-2 and TRBJ2-1 provide the parts outside the CDR3, is GAGVSQSPSNKVTEKGKDVELRCDPISGHTALYWYRQSLGQGLEFLIYFQGNSAPDKSGLPSDRFSAERTGGSVSTLTIQRTQQEDSAVYLCASSPRVPSYNEQFFGPGTRLTVL.

This clonotype was observed a handful of times. The chain couples TRBV6-4 to TRBJ2-2; 7 bases are a match to TRBD2. Germline lookup yields CDR1 MRHNA and CDR2 SNTAGT. The CDR3 extends over 17 amino acids. The ends lost 3 bases at V and 6 bases at J; junction bases unmatched: 13. The chain's CDR3 is CASSEMSGNMVAGELFF. CDR3 sequence (DNA): TGTGCCAGCAGTGAGATGAGCGGGAATATGGTAGCCGGGGAGCTGTTTTTT.

This clonotype was detected a few times. The chain joins TRBV20-1 to TRBJ1-4, with D unresolved. The length of the CDR3 is 15 residues. V lost 6 bases and J 1 base, leaving 15 bases between the germline ends. Per germline, CDR1 DFQATT and CDR2 SNEGSKA (reference sequence). Here the CDR3 reads CSAKTPLGTNEKLFF. CDR3 coding DNA: TGCAGTGCCAAGACACCATTGGGAACTAATGAAAAACTGTTTTTT.

V and J are TRBV20-1 and TRBJ2-5; 12 nucleotides align to TRBD2. This CDR3 has 16 amino acids. V lost 3 bases and J lost 4; bases outside the gene matches: 9. In germline, CDR1 is DFQATT, CDR2 SNEGSKA (reference sequence). The CDR3 DNA sequence: TGCAGTGCTAGTCCACCACTAGCGGGAGGATCAGAGACCCAGTACTTC. The encoded protein is CSASPPLAGGSETQYF.

This chain uses TRBV29-1 with TRBJ2-1; D is undetermined. This CDR3 comprises 13 residues. V lost 6 bases and J lost 8, with 17 bases in between. Germline loops: CDR1 SQVTM, CDR2 ANQGSEA. Written as DNA, the CDR3 is TGCAGCGTCCTGGACCCTCACCGAGATGAGCAGTTCTTC. Encoded protein: CSVLDPHRDEQFF.

The V gene is TRBV3-1, the J gene TRBJ1-2, with D possibly matching TRBD1 (6 bases). Germline assignment: CDR1 LGHDT and CDR2 YNNKEL (reference sequence). This CDR3 comprises 14 residues. V lost 6 bases, J lost 8 bases, and 19 bases lay in between. CDR3 amino acids: CASSPAVGGKGYTF. In DNA, the CDR3 is TGTGCCAGCAGTCCAGCAGTGGGGGGCAAAGGCTACACCTTC.

The chain is built from TRBV29-1 and TRBJ2-5, with a possible D match to TRBD2 (6 bases). The length of the CDR3 is 14 residues. V was trimmed by 4 bases and J by 5 bases, leaving 17 bases between them. Germline CDR1 and CDR2: SQVTM and ANQGSEA. In DNA form, the CDR3 reads TGCAGCGTTGGTAGTAGGATCCGGGGGGAGACCCAGTACTTC. Translation gives CSVGSRIRGETQYF.

The sample holds a few counts of this clonotype. V is TRBV4-1 and J is TRBJ2-7; TRBD2 agrees at 8 bases. With 1 base clipped from V and 2 bases from J, the junction kept 7 bases outside the gene matches. Germline-derived CDR1 and CDR2 are MGHRA and YSYEKL. This CDR3 has 16 residues. CDR3 sequence reads: CASSQAPTSAAYEQYF. CDR3 bases: TGCGCCAGCAGCCAAGCCCCGACTAGCGCAGCCTACGAGCAGTACTTC.

This rearrangement joins TRBV29-1 to TRBJ2-1, with D perhaps matching TRBD2 (6 bases). From germline, CDR1 is SQVTM and CDR2 ANQGSEA. There are 15 residues in the CDR3. Trimming removed 1 base from V and 2 bases from J, with 12 bases in between. The CDR3 loop is CSVEVAGFTYNEQFF. In DNA, the CDR3 is TGCAGCGTTGAAGTGGCGGGGTTCACCTACAATGAGCAGTTCTTC.

The chain carries TRBV10-2 and TRBJ2-2; 10 bases fit TRBD1. CDR3 size: 15 residues. Germline V lookup: CDR1 WSHSY, CDR2 SAAADI. V lost 6 bases, J lost 3 bases, and 4 bases stayed unmatched. CDR3 region: CASRAGQGYTGELFF. For the CDR3, the DNA is TGCGCCAGCAGGGCGGGACAGGGGTACACCGGGGAGCTGTTTTTT.

The chain carries TRBV7-9 and TRBJ1-1, with a possible D match to TRBD1 (5 bases). V was pared by 5 bases and J by 1 base, with 11 bases between. The germline V gene has CDR1 SEHNR and CDR2 FQNEAQ (reference sequence). CDR3 length equals 14 residues. The CDR3 is CASSGGRPNTEAFF. The CDR3 bases are TGTGCCAGCAGCGGGGGACGGCCGAACACTGAAGCTTTCTTT.

CDR3 protein: CASSPVRYNYGYTF. DNA of the CDR3: TGTGCCAGCAGCCCTGTCAGATATAACTATGGCTACACCTTC. V is TRBV28 and J is TRBJ1-2; D remains unclear. This CDR3 has 14 residues. The V end was cut by 6 bases, the J end by 1 base, with 12 bases between. The germline CDR1 and CDR2 sequences are MDHEN and SYDVKM.

V gene TRBV29-1 combines with J gene TRBJ1-1, with D hard to call. CDR1 and CDR2 from the germline V gene are SQVTM and ANQGSEA. The CDR3 extends over 12 amino acids. Trimming left V 4 bases short and J 1 base short, with 7 bases between. The CDR3 nucleotides are TGCAGCGTTGTTGGTGCGAACACTGAAGCTTTCTTT. This sequence encodes CSVVGANTEAFF.

V gene TRBV7-2 combines with J gene TRBJ2-5; 13 bases map to TRBD2. This CDR3 region has 14 residues. Germline loops: CDR1 SGHTA, CDR2 FQGNSA. V shed 8 bases, J shed 11 bases, and the junction held 11 bases outside the gene matches. The CDR3 spells CASGRTSGGGEQYF. The CDR3 DNA is TGTGCCAGCGGTAGGACTAGCGGGGGTGGGGAGCAGTACTTC. The variable domain in full, with the rest retrieved from reference TRBV7-2 and TRBJ2-5, is GAGVSQSPSNKVTEKGKDVELRCDPISGHTALYWYRQSLGQGLEFLIYFQGNSAPDKSGLPSDRFSAERTGGSVSTLTIQRTQQEDSAVYLCASGRTSGGGEQYFGPGTRLLVL.

V and J are TRBV6-1 and TRBJ1-1; TRBD1 is a possible D gene (5 bases). The ends were cut back, 8 bases at V and 0 bases at J, with 10 bases in the middle. The CDR3 spans 13 residues. Germline CDR1 MNHNS, CDR2 SASEGT. In DNA, the CDR3 is TGTGCCAGCGGACAACATCTGAACACTGAAGCTTTCTTT. Translated, it gives CASGQHLNTEAFF.

The gene calls are TRBV7-9 and TRBJ2-5; 7 bases fit TRBD1. The CDR3 loop spans 14 amino acids. V shed 4 bases and J 0 bases; nucleotides not matched to a gene: 2. Germline CDR1 SEHNR, CDR2 FQNEAQ (reference sequence). The CDR3 loop is CASSSDRDQETQYF. CDR3 bases: TGTGCCAGCAGCTCCGACAGGGACCAAGAGACCCAGTACTTC.

This clonotype showed up just a few times. The chain joins TRBV5-1 to TRBJ1-4, with D possibly TRBD1 on 6 matching bases. This CDR3 region has 15 residues. In germline, CDR1 is SGHRS, CDR2 YFSETQ. V lost 4 bases and J lost 5, with 15 bases in between. This chain's CDR3 is CASSGTHGGNEKLFF. The CDR3 DNA reads TGCGCCAGCAGCGGGACACATGGAGGGAATGAAAAACTGTTTTTT.

This clonotype was seen a handful of times. This CDR3 reads CASTRGRGTYNEQFF. As DNA, the CDR3 is TGTGCCAGCACCCGCGGGAGGGGGACCTACAATGAGCAGTTCTTC. The genes are TRBV12-3 or TRBV12-4 and TRBJ2-1, with 9 bases aligning to TRBD2. CDR3 length: 15 residues. The J segment lost 2 bases and the V segment lost 7 bases, leaving 6 bases of the junction unmatched.

This clonotype has a handful of counts. The CDR3 coding sequence is TGTGCCAGCAGTGAAGTCTGGGGGGCCCTACAAGAGACCCAGTACTTC. It codes for CASSEVWGALQETQYF. The rearrangement links TRBV6-1 to TRBJ2-5; D possibly matches TRBD1 or TRBD2 (6 bases each). The CDR3 totals 16 residues. Per germline, CDR1 MNHNS and CDR2 SASEGT. Trimming pared 1 base from V and 2 bases from J, leaving 14 bases between.

V usage is TRBV28 and J usage is TRBJ2-5, with 13 bases identical to TRBD2. Trimming at V came to 5 bases and at J to 9 bases, leaving 12 bases not matched to a gene. CDR1 is MDHEN and CDR2 is SYDVKM in the germline V gene. There are 16 residues in the CDR3. For the CDR3, the DNA is TGTGCCAGCAGTGGAGGGGGACTAGCGGGGCAGGCGGCCCAGTACTTC. Translation gives CASSGGGLAGQAAQYF.

This clonotype was counted ten times or more. The rearrangement links TRBV25-1 to TRBJ2-3, with TRBD2 identical over 10 bases. From germline, CDR1 is MGHDK and CDR2 SYGVNS. V lost 4 bases, J lost 8 bases, and 6 bases stayed unmatched. CDR3 length equals 14 residues. CDR3 amino acids: CASSGAGGLTTQYF. The CDR3, as DNA: TGTGCCAGCAGTGGAGCGGGAGGGCTCACTACGCAGTATTTT.